Sequencing of this TCR beta chain was carried out in a study of blood T cell repertoires in COVID-19. This CDR3 comprises 13 residues. To note about this clone: One junction end disagrees with the germline gene, perhaps due to a read error.

Sequencing was performed with immunoSEQ multiplex PCR; in TCRdb, only in-frame clones are kept and a portion is missing. The table shows roughly 67,000 clones, with over 75% occurring only once. This sequence was found in a man aged 50 to 60 with acute or convalescent COVID-19. The specimen was peripheral blood. The chain uses TRBV12-3 or TRBV12-4 and TRBJ1-2, with 7 bases lining up with TRBD1. The CDR3 protein is CASSLGTGMTLAF. CDR3 DNA sequence: TGTGCCAGCAGTTTAGGGACAGGCATGACCCTCGCCTTC.